These 21 T cell receptor beta chains were sequenced from one sample in a study of control samples from healthy donors and cancer patients. TCRdb keeps only in-frame clones here, not all; method: immunoSEQ multiplex PCR. The repertoire includes 150,000 to 200,000 clones, about 93% of them detected once, and over 1.1% sits in the top ten. The specimen sequenced was blood. These receptors all stem from a man between 18 and 35 years old in good health.

The chain uses TRBV12-3 or TRBV12-4 and TRBJ2-7; D possibly corresponds to TRBD2 (5 bases). The CDR3 sequence is 13 residues long. V lost 3 bases and J 3 bases, leaving 9 bases between the germline ends. The CDR3 DNA reads TGTGCCAGCAGTTTCCCCGGGGTCTACGAGCAGTACTTC. This translates into CASSFPGVYEQYF.

The rearrangement uses TRBV11-2 and TRBJ2-1, with TRBD2 identical over 12 bases. With 5 bases clipped from V and 4 bases from J, the junction kept 3 bases outside the gene matches. CDR3 length: 15 residues. In germline, CDR1 is SGHAT, CDR2 FQNNGV. Here the CDR3 DNA reads TGTGCCAGCAGCACGACTAGCGGGGGTTACAATGAGCAGTTCTTC. Translated: CASSTTSGGYNEQFF. The entire variable domain, with the rest obtained from reference TRBV11-2 and TRBJ2-1, is as follows: EAGVAQSPRYKIIEKRQSVAFWCNPISGHATLYWYQQILGQGPKLLIQFQNNGVVDDSQLPKDRFSAERLKGVDSTLKIQPAKLEDSAVYLCASSTTSGGYNEQFFGPGTRLTVL.

The rearrangement joins TRBV4-1 to TRBJ2-7; 7 bases fit TRBD1. From germline, CDR1 is MGHRA and CDR2 YSYEKL. V shed 2 bases and J 3 bases; nucleotides not matched to a gene: 10. CDR3 length: 16 amino acids. In DNA form, the CDR3 reads TGCGCCAGCAGCCAAACGACAGGGCACGGTGTCTACGAGCAGTACTTC. The encoded protein is CASSQTTGHGVYEQYF.

V is TRBV7-3 and J is TRBJ2-2; D gene uncertain. V was clipped by 5 bases and J by 7 bases, with 17 bases between them. Germline CDR1 is SGHTA and CDR2 is FQGTGA. The CDR3 has 15 amino acids. This CDR3 is CASSITAVVFGELFF. The CDR3 coding sequence is TGTGCCAGCAGCATTACGGCGGTAGTTTTCGGGGAGCTGTTTTTT.

The rearrangement uses TRBV6-5 and TRBJ2-7; TRBD2 aligns across 12 bases. Per germline, CDR1 MNHEY and CDR2 SVGAGI. V was clipped by 6 bases and J by 4 bases; unmatched bases: 7. The CDR3 totals 15 residues. CDR3 sequence (DNA): TGTGCCAGCAGAACTAGCGGGGGGCTTGGGTACGAGCAGTACTTC. It codes for CASRTSGGLGYEQYF.

On this clone itself: This sample includes further DNA sequences coding for the same CDR3. The V gene is TRBV6-5, the J gene TRBJ1-1; no reliable D call. V was shortened by 5 bases and J by 1 base, with 5 bases between the two germline ends. The CDR3 extends over 12 amino acids. Per the germline V gene, CDR1 is MNHEY and CDR2 is SVGAGI. The chain's CDR3 is CASSRTNTEAFF. CDR3 bases: TGTGCCAGCAGTCGGACGAACACTGAAGCTTTCTTT.

CDR3 bases: TGTGCCATCAGTACCCGTTTTGGAAACACCATATATTTT. Translating gives CAISTRFGNTIYF. The V and J genes are TRBV10-3 and TRBJ1-3; no clear D gene. Looked up from germline, CDR1 is ENHRY and CDR2 is SYGVKD. The V end lost 5 bases, the J end lost 3 bases, and 8 bases lay between the germline ends. The CDR3 is 13 amino acids.

The chain uses TRBV28 and TRBJ2-1; 10 bases map to TRBD1. There are 15 residues in the CDR3. CDR1 and CDR2 (germline): MDHEN, SYDVKM. Trimming cost V 5 bases and J 6 bases; bases outside gene matches: 7. In DNA form, the CDR3 reads TGTGCCAGCAGTCGCTGGGACAGGGGATCCAATGAGCAGTTCTTC. As protein: CASSRWDRGSNEQFF.

The rearrangement joins TRBV15 to TRBJ2-1, with TRBD1 identical over 8 bases. V dropped 3 bases and J dropped 1; count of bases not matched to a gene: 2. The length of the CDR3 is 15 residues. Looked up from germline, CDR1 is LNHNV and CDR2 is YYDKDF (reference sequence). The CDR3, as DNA: TGTGCCACCAGCAGGGACAGGGCGTCCTACAATGAGCAGTTCTTC. Amino acids: CATSRDRASYNEQFF.

The chain is built from TRBV18 and TRBJ2-3, with 8 bases identical to TRBD2. CDR3 size: 17 residues. Germline CDR1 reads KGHSH; CDR2 reads LQKENI. The V gene end was trimmed by 5 bases and the J gene end by 6 bases; junction bases not matched to a gene: 16. The CDR3 loop is CASSGSNGGAHADTQYF. The CDR3 DNA sequence: TGTGCCAGCTCAGGATCTAACGGGGGGGCCCACGCCGATACGCAGTATTTT.

V is TRBV7-9 and J is TRBJ1-1, with D unclear. V was cut by 6 bases and J by 0 bases, with 14 bases left in between. This CDR3 is built from 15 residues. The germline V gene encodes CDR1 SEHNR and CDR2 FQNEAQ (reference sequence). Here the CDR3 DNA reads TGTGCCAGCAGTTTCCCCGCTACCATGAACACTGAAGCTTTCTTT. Translating gives CASSFPATMNTEAFF.

The chain recombines TRBV11-2 with TRBJ1-1, with TRBD1 matching over 8 bases. The trim removed 4 bases at V and 1 base at J, leaving 11 bases unmatched. The CDR3 runs to 17 residues. Germline V gene lookup returns CDR1 SGHAT and CDR2 FQNNGV. CDR3 nucleotide sequence: TGTGCCAGCAGCTCCTGGGGGCGAGGACAGGGGAACACTGAAGCTTTCTTT. This translates into CASSSWGRGQGNTEAFF.

The chain joins TRBV5-4 to TRBJ2-3; possibly TRBD2 for D (7 bases). CDR1 and CDR2 from the germline V gene are SGHNT and YYREEE (reference sequence). CDR3 length: 15 amino acids. The V end lost 2 bases, the J end lost 6 bases, and 16 bases lay between the germline ends. The CDR3 here is CASSFKGGAADTQYF. The CDR3 region has the DNA TGTGCCAGCAGCTTTAAAGGGGGGGCGGCGGATACGCAGTATTTT.

V usage is TRBV15 and J usage is TRBJ2-3; tentatively, D is TRBD1 (6 bases). This CDR3 region has 16 residues. Trimming shortened V by 0 bases and J by 0 bases, and 10 bases separated the two germline ends. Germline V gene lookup returns CDR1 LNHNV and CDR2 YYDKDF (reference sequence). Written as DNA, the CDR3 is TGTGCCACCAGCAGAGATCTGGGGGCGAGCACAGATACGCAGTATTTT. Its translation is CATSRDLGASTDTQYF.

V and J are TRBV5-1 and TRBJ2-3; TRBD2 aligns across 13 bases. CDR3 length: 16 residues. The J segment lost 1 base and the V segment lost 2 bases, leaving 1 base of the junction unmatched. Germline V lookup: CDR1 SGHRS, CDR2 YFSETQ. CDR3 sequence reads: CASSFGLAGGTDTQYF. The CDR3 DNA sequence: TGCGCCAGCAGCTTTGGACTAGCGGGGGGCACAGATACGCAGTATTTT.

This clone showed up just once. This rearrangement joins TRBV10-3 to TRBJ1-1; no clear D. Trimming removed 4 bases at V and 5 bases at J, with 11 bases between. CDR1 ENHRY and CDR2 SYGVKD come from the germline V gene. The CDR3 length is 13 residues. The CDR3 region has the DNA TGTGCCATCAGTGTATGGGAGGGAACTGAAGCTTTCTTT. It yields the protein CAISVWEGTEAFF.

The chain joins TRBV9 to TRBJ1-1; D ambiguous. Germline V gene sequence: CDR1 SGDLS, CDR2 YYNGEE. There are 13 residues in the CDR3. Trimming pared 5 bases from V and 3 bases from J, leaving 11 bases between. In nucleotides, the CDR3 is TGTGCCAGCAGTGCCCATATGGACACTGAAGCTTTCTTT. Protein: CASSAHMDTEAFF.

CDR3 sequence (DNA): TGTGCCAGCAGCCGATCACGGGACGGCGAGCAGTACTTC. Its protein is CASSRSRDGEQYF. This chain links TRBV7-9 with TRBJ2-7; possibly TRBD1 or TRBD2 for D (5 bases each). Germline CDR1 reads SEHNR; CDR2 reads FQNEAQ (reference sequence). Deletions cut 5 bases from V and 6 bases from J, with 14 bases between. The CDR3 consists of 13 residues.

The CDR3 reads CASSYSTHPTRDEQFF. The CDR3 bases are TGTGCCAGCAGTTACTCGACCCACCCTACCCGGGACGAGCAGTTCTTC. This chain uses TRBV6-5 with TRBJ2-1; D might be TRBD1 or TRBD2, each matching 5 bases. Trimming took off 0 bases at V and 10 bases at J, with 19 bases between the two ends. The CDR3 totals 16 residues. From germline, CDR1 is MNHEY and CDR2 SVGAGI.

This rearrangement joins TRBV23-1 to TRBJ1-2, with 8 bases identical to TRBD1. TRBV23-1 has ORF status, its function being uncertain. The CDR3 covers 16 residues. Unmatched junction bases numbered 7, after V lost 4 bases and J lost 0 bases. In nucleotides, the CDR3 is TGCGCCAGCAGTCCCGAACAGACAGGGGCTAACTATGGCTACACCTTC. As protein: CASSPEQTGANYGYTF.

The chain links TRBV24-1 to TRBJ1-2; D is perhaps TRBD1 (5 bases). Trimming shortened V by 1 base and J by 6 bases, and 11 bases separated the two germline ends. The CDR3 has 14 residues. Germline CDR1 reads KGHDR; CDR2 reads SFDVKD. CDR3 sequence: CATSDLGREDGYTF. DNA of the CDR3: TGTGCCACCAGTGATTTAGGCAGGGAGGATGGCTACACCTTC.